This TCR beta chain derives from a study of PD-1 blockade in classical Hodgkin lymphoma. Points from the study as a whole: Only CD4+ TCR diversity, not CD8+, had risen significantly by C4D1.

Points on this clone: The antigen is not known.

Noted time point: cycle 4 day 1 (C4D1), after more than five weeks of nivolumab. Every single patient, without exception, relapsed after autologous stem cell transplantation, and brentuximab vedotin exposure varied. Magnetic negative selection isolated CD8+ T cells from thawed PBMCs. Per germline, CDR1 MNHEY and CDR2 SMNVEV (reference sequence). V shed 6 bases and J shed 5 bases, with 16 bases lying between them. This CDR3 spans 14 amino acids. Clones were read by immunoSEQ multiplex PCR, and TCRdb kept only the in-frame ones, dropping some. The data hold about 7,800 clones, with about 77% observed a single time.

The TCR was taken from a human donor with classical Hodgkin lymphoma. This material consisted of CD8+ T cells from blood, taken before the fourth cycle of nivolumab. The V call is TRBV27, the J call TRBJ2-5, with D uncertain. CDR3 amino acids: CASSPRSRWETQYF. The DNA of the CDR3 is TGTGCCAGCAGCCCCCGGTCCAGATGGGAGACCCAGTACTTC.